This T cell receptor beta chain was sequenced for a study of cytotoxic CD8 clonotypes in ibrutinib-treated CLL. A word on this clone: What it binds is unknown.

The planned depth of sequencing spanned 1 in 200,000 to 1 in 1 million T cells. Data came from immunoSEQ multiplex PCR; TCRdb stores just in-frame clones and leaves some out. The sample lists 60,000 to 95,000 clones, less than 90% occurring once. Germline V gene sequence: CDR1 SGHRS, CDR2 YFSETQ. Deletions cut 4 bases from V and 6 bases from J, with 15 bases between. The CDR3 has 14 amino acids. Findings and limits, study-wide: Ibrutinib response saw clonality rise, and progression saw it return toward baseline.

The sample consisted of PBMCs, taken after 24 months of ibrutinib treatment. The chain combines TRBV5-1 with TRBJ2-3; D call uncertain. The sequence came from a human donor with chronic lymphocytic leukemia. In DNA, the CDR3 is TGCGCCAGCAGCGCCCTCGTGGGGATGGATACGCAGTATTTT. This encodes CASSALVGMDTQYF. The full variable domain, completed using reference TRBV5-1 and TRBJ2-3, is KAGVTQTPRYLIKTRGQQVTLSCSPISGHRSVSWYQQTPGQGLQFLFEYFSETQRNKGNFPGRFSGRQFSNSRSEMNVSTLELGDSALYLCASSALVGMDTQYFGPGTRLTVL.